This T cell receptor beta chain originates from a study of a mutant IDH1 vaccine in newly diagnosed glioma. Study-wide context: Weeks 1, 3, 5, 7, 11, 15, 19 and 23 were when patients received their eight vaccinations. Those enrolled had earlier been treated with radiotherapy, temozolomide, or both, mostly both.

TCRdb's table, derived via immunoSEQ multiplex PCR, lists solely in-frame clones and lacks some. This repertoire shows about 56,000 clones, 87% found once; its top ten account for roughly 1.4%. The CDR3 has 13 residues. Germline CDR1 and CDR2: LGHNA and YSLEER. V was pared by 4 bases and J by 5 bases, with 10 bases between. Study-level results: Immune responses induced by vaccination arose in about 93% of the patients.

Time point in this sample: week 23, last vaccination. Vaccine doses each comprised 300 ug of mutant IDH1 20-mer peptide, with topical imiquimod. This clone occurred a few times. What it binds is not known. The V and J genes are TRBV4-3 and TRBJ2-3; weak D call: TRBD2 (5 bases). The sequence came from a man aged 35 to 55 with glioma. Source: PBMCs, taken from a glioma patient whose treatment included an IDH1 peptide vaccine. CDR3 region: CASSRGLEDTQYF. The DNA of the CDR3 is TGCGCCAGCAGCCGCGGACTGGAAGATACGCAGTATTTT.